This T cell receptor (beta chain) is from a study of PD-1 blockade in classical Hodgkin lymphoma. The study, taken as a whole, reports: CD4+ but not CD8+ TCR diversity rose significantly by C4D1. Reported baseline diversity: healthy donors highest, relapsed/refractory patients lowest. Complete responders showed a baseline diversity that resembled the diversity of newly diagnosed patients.

The table lists this clone with a few counts. Its antigen is unknown. Stated time point: cycle 4 day 1 (C4D1), after less than 7 weeks of nivolumab. No patient escaped relapse after autologous stem cell transplantation, and brentuximab vedotin exposure varied. Generated by immunoSEQ multiplex PCR, the TCRdb table keeps only in-frame clones and is missing some. The profile shows over 20,000 clones, 72% of them singletons. The material was peripheral blood mononuclear cells (PBMCs), obtained before the fourth cycle of nivolumab. The TCR sequence derives from a human donor with classical Hodgkin lymphoma.

CDR3 sequence: CASSVSGHDYGYTF. The CDR3, as DNA: TGTGCCAGCAGCGTATCGGGACACGACTATGGCTACACCTTC. The gene calls are TRBV9 and TRBJ1-2; D might be TRBD1 (6 bases). Deletions cut 1 base from V and 3 bases from J, with 10 bases between. CDR1 and CDR2 from the germline V gene are SGDLS and YYNGEE. The CDR3 runs 14 residues.